This T cell receptor (beta chain) was observed in a study of cytomegalovirus exposure and HLA in healthy donors (dated by TCRdb to 2016 to 2017). About the full investigation: An earlier analysis of approximately 640 of the donors reported roughly 270 Gb of sequence data and roughly 110 million unique TCR beta sequences from about 180 million T cells. Approximately 310 gigabases of sequencing data and roughly 81 million unique TCR sequences made up an early release that covered approximately 700 HLA-typed donors. Of the 398 genotyped donors, 70% to 90% were placed in the genetic ancestry cluster associated with self-reported Caucasian donors. The study was designed to test whether signatures of past pathogen exposure could be identified by cataloging public T cell receptors. The study profiled the T cell repertoires of 666 subjects by immunosequencing and related them to cytomegalovirus serostatus. Along with the roughly 710-subject first cohort, a separate validation cohort of some 130 different subjects was used. The study combined high-throughput TCR immunosequencing, statistical association of individual TCRs with disease status, and machine learning to predict cytomegalovirus infection status. A later analysis re-analyzed previously published TCR beta repertoires from hundreds of donors and added high-resolution HLA genotyping to study TCR occurrence patterns. In the later analysis, no new phenotypic data were used to find candidate immune exposures; instead, reliance was placed on TCR beta sequences and their occurrence across donors. In an earlier analysis of several hundred of the donors, high-throughput TCR beta sequencing was used to judge whether each TCR beta V gene segment behaved as functional or pseudogenic. Donor age, sex, ethnicity and CMV serostatus were collected together with the repertoire data. A later genetic analysis took genome-wide SNP genotypes for about 55% of the roughly 700 donors and used that subset as a discovery cohort. All discovery cohort repertoires had been generated on a single sequencing platform. HLA typing covered class I and class II loci at four-digit resolution. Typing coverage differed by locus: A, B, C, DRB1 and DQB1 were typed in about 620-640 donors, DQA1 in about 550, DPA1 in over 600, and DPB1 in 400 to 480. Several DR-DQ haplotypes were treated as single units for association and clustering because of strong linkage in the cohort. Across approximately 400 genotyped donors of the cohort, an average of about 240,000 unique TCR beta nucleotide sequences per donor were sequenced, and 15% to 20% of those sequences were non-productive. Study-wide findings and limitations: In a later genetic analysis, fewer N-insertions in productive TCRs were reported among donors in an Asian-associated ancestry cluster than the roughly 640-donor mean. The study gave a list of 150 to 200 TCR beta chains associated with cytomegalovirus. Correlated functional status among segregating V segments might reflect linkage disequilibrium, but an unknown experimental factor could not be ruled out. A later genetic analysis associated a missense DCLRE1C variant with V-gene and J-gene trimming of TCR beta chains, and an independent cohort replicated the association. The cohort was sequenced for TCR beta chains only, and without alpha or paired-chain data the features that could be detected were limited. Three of the identified cytomegalovirus-associated TCR beta chains were confirmed in vitro to be specific for cytomegalovirus antigens. HLA typing was unavailable for some donors at each locus, so association tests used only the typed subset. The only immune exposure information available for the cohort was CMV serostatus. Sequencing depth was assumed to be roughly uniform across donors in the presence/absence analyses, though that assumption may not hold. Strong co-occurrence of HLA alleles, especially DR and DQ, made assigning TCR associations to individual alleles difficult. Most TCR sequences were seen in very few donors, while some public TCRs were found in many individuals. An earlier analysis of 450 to 750 of the donors showed that most TCR beta V segments appeared in productive rearrangements either about 90% or about 30% of the time, which broadly matched IMGT annotations. A further reported finding was that TCR beta sequences accurately predicted the HLA-A and HLA-B alleles for most subjects in the first cohort. Compared with equally common non-associated chains, HLA-associated TCR beta chains in a later analysis were more clonally expanded and had lower generation probabilities. A later analysis found that most CMV-associated TCR beta chains appeared HLA-restricted, with HLA associations seemingly driven largely by CMV exposure. The authors suggested that the approach could potentially be extended to other disease states and immunological phenotypes. In both the original and validation cohorts, the classifier was reported to diagnose cytomegalovirus status with high specificity and sensitivity. In a later analysis, several top co-occurrence clusters were reported to appear linked to parvovirus B19, influenza, CMV and Epstein-Barr virus. A group of highly shared sequence variants was considered likely to be a technical artifact of the sequencing pipeline. According to a later analysis, TCR association rates differed among HLA loci, with DRB1 alleles showing the most associated TCRs and HLA-C alleles showing the fewest. Specific HLA alleles were associated with 15,000 to 20,000 TCR beta sequences at a false discovery rate of 0.05 in a later analysis. The earlier analysis of some 540 of the donors excluded fewer than 20 rarely observed V segments, including chromosome 9 orphons, because counts were too low.

Library prep was done by the immunoSEQ multiplex PCR assay. For the multiplex PCR, a mixture combining 60 forward primers for TCR Vbeta segments and 13 reverse primers for TCR Jbeta segments was used. The CDR3 region of rearranged TCR beta genes was amplified from genomic DNA by a multiplex PCR assay. The amplified TCR beta libraries were sequenced on the Illumina HiSeq System as 87-base-pair reads. Processing in the source paper ran as follows. A later analysis counted about 82 million unique TCR beta chains across the 650 to 700 repertoires, and around 12 million of these chains were shared by at least two donors. To remove PCR and sequencing errors, raw reads were error-corrected and collapsed into unique sequences using a nearest-neighbor algorithm that merged closely related sequences. Alignment of CDR3 sequences to IMGT reference sequences was used to assign V, D and J gene segments. For a sequence to be retained, a match of at least six nucleotides was required to both a V gene segment and a J gene segment. A rearrangement counted as productive if the CDR3 had no stop codons and remained in frame with V and J, and every other rearrangement counted as non-productive. Following IMGT convention, CDR3 was defined as the stretch from the second conserved V-encoded cysteine to the conserved J-encoded phenylalanine. The earlier analysis of about 500 of the donors excluded sequences that lacked an unambiguous match to a single V gene segment. In an earlier analysis of a few hundred of the donors, V segments were called functional above 56.7% productive rearrangements and were called segregating when the between-donor standard deviation exceeded 5%. A statistical classification framework was built for diagnosing cytomegalovirus status from the catalog of TCR beta chain sequences. In a later analysis, V and J genes were assigned by comparing TCR nucleotide sequences against IMGT/GENE-DB human TR gene sequences. A later analysis assigned CDR3 sequences and most-parsimonious VDJ recombination scenarios with the TCRdist pipeline. In a later analysis, each TCR beta chain was defined by its CDR3 amino acid sequence together with its V-gene family, and reads lacking a unique V-gene family were excluded. A later analysis removed 500 to 600 highly shared, low-generation-probability nucleotide sequences to deal with suspected cross-contamination and a sequencing artifact. In a later analysis, a clonal expansion index for each public chain was calculated from normalized within-repertoire ranks of inferred template counts. In a later analysis, generation probabilities were computed with a VDJ recombination model fitted to out-of-frame rearrangements, and the resulting probabilities were checked against IGoR. Hypergeometric tests were used in a later analysis to score TCR-TCR, TCR-HLA and TCR-CMV co-occurrence, with a repertoire-size bias correction applied to the TCR pairs. To estimate false discovery rates, a later analysis permuted the HLA or CMV assignments 20 times. A later analysis grouped co-occurring TCRs with DBSCAN, adding TCRdist sequence similarity when clustering within HLA-allele-positive subsets. Co-occurrence clustering excluded repertoires with fewer than 30,000 or more than 120,000 public chains, plus five with anomalous nucleotide sharing. TCRdb provides this immuneACCESS table in a form limited to in-frame rearrangements. Some clones are lacking; in checked studies, under half of them reflect an unresolved V gene, and why the rest are absent is not known. For V, J and clone size, that table is used; D and trimming come from the DNA. The sample profile shows 150,000 to 200,000 clones; around 75% of them were found once. The top ten constitute 11% of the sample.

On this clone: Its cognate antigen has yet to be identified. No much larger clone is present one base from it, and per-base qualities are unavailable.

The cohort comprised around 690 healthy bone marrow donors. Cohort members were all nominally healthy when sampled, although unrecorded immune exposures were likely present. The donor was CMV seropositive and belonged to the group of 250 to 300 seropositive cohort members. A peripheral blood sample was provided by each donor, and peripheral blood mononuclear cells were used for TCR beta sequencing. Genomic DNA was extracted from the blood cell samples with the Qiagen DNeasy Blood Extraction Kit. The sequenced sample consisted of PBMCs. The clonotype was recovered from a man between 18 and 35 years old in good health and CMV-seropositive.

The sequenced DNA: TGTGCCAGCTCACCAGGCTGGGACAGGGGGCAATTCGGCTACACCTTC. The resulting protein is CASSPGWDRGQFGYTF. Recombination linked TRBV18 to TRBJ1-2, and 12 junctional nucleotides match TRBD1. In the germline V gene, CDR1 corresponds to KGHSH and CDR2 to LQKENI. The CDR3 measures 16 amino acids from cysteine to phenylalanine. Of all the DNA, just the CDR3 is kept, 48 bases in frame from base 1. V is pruned by 2 bases and J by 8 bases, leaving 9 bases of the junction without a gene match. This CDR3, with the reference TRBV18 and TRBJ1-2 proteins standing in past its ends, gives the full variable domain NAGVMQNPRHLVRRRGQEARLRCSPMKGHSHVYWYRQLPEEGLKFMVYLQKENIIDESGMPKERFSAEFPKEGPSILRIQQVVRGDSAAYFCASSPGWDRGQFGYTFGSGTRLTVV.